This is a list of T cell receptor beta chains from one sample in a study of T-cell memory formation after mild COVID-19. TCRdb passed the 5' RACE reads through MiXCR, listing each CDR3 protein once. The sample includes 300,000 to 400,000 distinct CDR3 sequences, about 13% of them seen just once. The sample comprised PBMCs or a T cell subset sorted from them (not recorded which). These TCRs come from a man aged 18 to 29 who had mild COVID-19 (a few samples of this study predate the infection). Cell type and time point are not known. CDR3s include the opening cysteine and the closing phenylalanine or tryptophan. A D gene is named only where the DNA matches it firmly. Clone size appears in some rows only: once, few, many, or a class for an expanded clone.

d_call: .; clone_size: .; j_call: TRBJ1-5; v_call: TRBV12-3/TRBV12-4; cdr3_nt: TGTGCCAGCAGTTTCGATCAGAGGCCCAATCAGCCCCAGCATTTT; cdr3_aa: CASSFDQRPNQPQHF
d_call: .; clone_size: many; j_call: TRBJ2-6; v_call: TRBV7-2; cdr3_nt: TGTGCCAGCAGATTTCAGGGGGCCAACGTCCTGACTTTC; cdr3_aa: CASRFQGANVLTF
d_call: .; clone_size: few; j_call: TRBJ1-5; v_call: TRBV28; cdr3_nt: TGTGCCAGCAGTTTCTCCAGGGGTTATAGCAATCAGCCCCAGCATTTT; cdr3_aa: CASSFSRGYSNQPQHF
d_call: .; clone_size: few; j_call: TRBJ1-1; v_call: TRBV11-2; cdr3_nt: TGTGCCAGCAGCTTAGGTAGGGGACAAGGGCGGGCTGAAGCTTTCTTT; cdr3_aa: CASSLGRGQGRAEAFF
d_call: .; clone_size: few; j_call: TRBJ2-2; v_call: TRBV29-1; cdr3_nt: TGCAGCGTTCCTCGGGATGGGAACACCGGGGAGCTGTTTTTT; cdr3_aa: CSVPRDGNTGELFF
d_call: .; clone_size: .; j_call: TRBJ1-1; v_call: TRBV6-5; cdr3_nt: TGTGCCAGCAGAAGCCAGAAGAACACTGAAGCTTTCTTT; cdr3_aa: CASRSQKNTEAFF
d_call: TRBD1; clone_size: .; j_call: TRBJ2-6; v_call: TRBV18; cdr3_nt: TGTGCCAGCTCACCACCCGGGACAGGGGGCGCTGGGGCCAACGTCCTGACTTTC; cdr3_aa: CASSPPGTGGAGANVLTF
d_call: .; clone_size: .; j_call: TRBJ1-1; v_call: TRBV2; cdr3_nt: TGTGCCACCCTCGACGGTGGTTGGGGCAAGAACACTGAAGCTTTCTTT; cdr3_aa: CATLDGGWGKNTEAFF
d_call: TRBD2; clone_size: few; j_call: TRBJ2-2; v_call: TRBV6-6; cdr3_nt: TGTGCCAGCAGTTACCCGCCAGGCCAACTAGCGGAGTACACCGGGGAGCTGTTTTTT; cdr3_aa: CASSYPPGQLAEYTGELFF
d_call: .; clone_size: few; j_call: TRBJ2-3; v_call: TRBV7-2; cdr3_nt: TGTGCCAGCAGCGGAGCCCACAGAGATACGCAGTATTTT; cdr3_aa: CASSGAHRDTQYF
d_call: .; clone_size: many; j_call: TRBJ2-7; v_call: TRBV7-9; cdr3_nt: TGTGCCAGCAGCTTAGGATCGGGGGCGCTCGAGCAGTACTTC; cdr3_aa: CASSLGSGALEQYF
d_call: .; clone_size: many; j_call: TRBJ2-3; v_call: TRBV11-2; cdr3_nt: TGTGCCAGCAGCTCGATCACAGATACGCAGTATTTT; cdr3_aa: CASSSITDTQYF
d_call: TRBD1; clone_size: few; j_call: TRBJ1-6; v_call: TRBV7-9; cdr3_nt: TGTGCCAGCAGCCCCCGGGGAGCAGGGGGGGATTCACCCCTCCACTTT; cdr3_aa: CASSPRGAGGDSPLHF
d_call: .; clone_size: many; j_call: TRBJ1-5; v_call: TRBV7-9; cdr3_nt: TGTGCCAGCAGCTTAGATAGGGGGGTGTATAGCAATCAGCCCCAGCATTTT; cdr3_aa: CASSLDRGVYSNQPQHF
d_call: .; clone_size: once; j_call: TRBJ1-1; v_call: TRBV12-3/TRBV12-4; cdr3_nt: TGTGCCAGCACCCACCCGGGTATGAACACTGAAGCTTTCTTT; cdr3_aa: CASTHPGMNTEAFF
d_call: .; clone_size: once; j_call: TRBJ2-5; v_call: TRBV19; cdr3_nt: TGTGCCAGTAGTATAGTCGGGACATATCAAGAGACCCAGTACTTC; cdr3_aa: CASSIVGTYQETQYF
d_call: TRBD2; clone_size: many; j_call: TRBJ2-1; v_call: TRBV20-1; cdr3_nt: TGCAGTGCTAGAGGGGTTAGCGGGATTGAGCAGTTCTTC; cdr3_aa: CSARGVSGIEQFF
d_call: .; clone_size: .; j_call: TRBJ1-6; v_call: TRBV2; cdr3_nt: TGTGCCAGATCTAAGCGCGACGGGCAGAATTCACCCCTCCACTTT; cdr3_aa: CARSKRDGQNSPLHF
d_call: .; clone_size: .; j_call: TRBJ2-3; v_call: TRBV5-6; cdr3_nt: TGTGCCAGCAGCTCCCCGCGGGGCAGCACAGATACGCAGTATTTT; cdr3_aa: CASSSPRGSTDTQYF
d_call: .; clone_size: .; j_call: TRBJ2-3; v_call: TRBV7-7; cdr3_nt: TGTGCCAGCAGCCAGAGCCGGGCAGATACGCAGTATTTT; cdr3_aa: CASSQSRADTQYF
d_call: .; clone_size: few; j_call: TRBJ2-3; v_call: TRBV24-1; cdr3_nt: TGTGCCACCAGTGTCGGGGGTCGGGATACGCAGTATTTT; cdr3_aa: CATSVGGRDTQYF
d_call: .; clone_size: .; j_call: TRBJ1-1; v_call: TRBV5-1; cdr3_nt: TGCGCCAGCAGCTTACCGGGGGCTGAAGCTTTCTTT; cdr3_aa: CASSLPGAEAFF
d_call: .; clone_size: many; j_call: TRBJ2-1; v_call: TRBV29-1; cdr3_nt: TGCAGCGGATCTCGGGGGAATGAGCAGTTCTTC; cdr3_aa: CSGSRGNEQFF
d_call: .; clone_size: few; j_call: TRBJ2-2; v_call: TRBV21-1; cdr3_nt: TGTGCCAGCAGTCTACAGGGGTTGCGGAGGCACACCGGGGAGCTGTTTTTT; cdr3_aa: CASSLQGLRRHTGELFF
d_call: .; clone_size: few; j_call: TRBJ2-2; v_call: TRBV7-9; cdr3_nt: TGTGCCAGCAGCTTTAATTGGCGGGGGCTAAACACCGGGGAGCTGTTTTTT; cdr3_aa: CASSFNWRGLNTGELFF
d_call: .; clone_size: few; j_call: TRBJ1-1; v_call: TRBV4-1; cdr3_nt: TGCGCCAGCAGCCCACAGGGTCTTGGGCACACTGAAGCTTTCTTT; cdr3_aa: CASSPQGLGHTEAFF